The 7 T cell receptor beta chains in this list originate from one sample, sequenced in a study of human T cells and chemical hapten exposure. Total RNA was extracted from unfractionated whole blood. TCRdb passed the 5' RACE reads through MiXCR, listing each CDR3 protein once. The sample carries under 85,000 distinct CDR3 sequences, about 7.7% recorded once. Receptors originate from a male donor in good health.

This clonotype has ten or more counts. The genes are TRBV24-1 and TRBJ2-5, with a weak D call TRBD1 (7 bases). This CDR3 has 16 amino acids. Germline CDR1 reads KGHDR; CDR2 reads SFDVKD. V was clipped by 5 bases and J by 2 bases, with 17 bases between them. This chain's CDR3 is CATSGRGQEGQETQYF. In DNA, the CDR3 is TGTGCCACCAGTGGGAGGGGGCAGGAAGGTCAAGAGACCCAGTACTTC.

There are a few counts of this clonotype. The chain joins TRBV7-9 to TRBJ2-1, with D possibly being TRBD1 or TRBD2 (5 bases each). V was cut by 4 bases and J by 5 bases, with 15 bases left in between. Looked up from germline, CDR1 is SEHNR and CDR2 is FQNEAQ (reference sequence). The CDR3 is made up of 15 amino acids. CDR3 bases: TGTGCCAGCAGCTACGGGACGGGATATAACAATGAGCAGTTCTTC. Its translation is CASSYGTGYNNEQFF.

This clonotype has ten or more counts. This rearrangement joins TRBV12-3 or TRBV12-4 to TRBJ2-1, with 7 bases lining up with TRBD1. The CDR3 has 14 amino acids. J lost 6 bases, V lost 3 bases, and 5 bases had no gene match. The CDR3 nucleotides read TGTGCCAGCAGTTTCCAGGGGGTCTTCAATGAGCAGTTCTTC. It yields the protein CASSFQGVFNEQFF.

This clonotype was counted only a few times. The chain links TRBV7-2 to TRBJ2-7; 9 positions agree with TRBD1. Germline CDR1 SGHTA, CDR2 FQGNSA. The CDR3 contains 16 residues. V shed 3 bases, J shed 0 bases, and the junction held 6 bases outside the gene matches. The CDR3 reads CASSLGQGLSSYEQYF. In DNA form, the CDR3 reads TGTGCCAGCAGCTTGGGACAGGGCCTAAGCTCCTACGAGCAGTACTTC. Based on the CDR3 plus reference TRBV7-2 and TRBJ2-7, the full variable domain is GAGVSQSPSNKVTEKGKDVELRCDPISGHTALYWYRQSLGQGLEFLIYFQGNSAPDKSGLPSDRFSAERTGGSVSTLTIQRTQQEDSAVYLCASSLGQGLSSYEQYFGPGTRLTVT.

The CDR3 region has the DNA TGCAGTGCTAGAGAGGGGGGCTCTGGGGCCAACGTCCTGACTTTC. Translated: CSAREGGSGANVLTF. This sequence joins TRBV20-1 and TRBJ2-6; D may be TRBD2 (6 bases). Per germline, CDR1 DFQATT and CDR2 SNEGSKA (reference sequence). Trimming left V 0 bases short and J 0 bases short, with 6 bases between. The CDR3 has 15 amino acids.

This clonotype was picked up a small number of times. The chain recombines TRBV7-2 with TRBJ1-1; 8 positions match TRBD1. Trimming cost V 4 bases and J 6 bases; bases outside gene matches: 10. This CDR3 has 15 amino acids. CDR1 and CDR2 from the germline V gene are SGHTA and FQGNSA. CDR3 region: CASSSWTGLFSEAFF. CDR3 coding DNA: TGTGCCAGCAGCTCCTGGACAGGGTTGTTTTCTGAAGCTTTCTTT.

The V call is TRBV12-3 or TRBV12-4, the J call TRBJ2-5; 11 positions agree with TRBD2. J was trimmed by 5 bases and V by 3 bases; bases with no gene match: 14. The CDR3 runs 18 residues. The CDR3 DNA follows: TGTGCCAGCAGTTTTTTATGCCTAGCGGGGGGACCTTACGAGACCCAGTACTTC. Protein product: CASSFLCLAGGPYETQYF.